The 26 T cell receptor beta chains given below trace back to one sample, sequenced in a study of patients and donors after allogeneic stem cell transplantation. TCRdb independently ran MiXCR on the RT-PCR reads; one entry per CDR3 protein. The sample gives 400,000 to 450,000 distinct CDR3 sequences, more than 15% of which show up once; 6.5% to 7.5% is in the top ten. The specimen sequenced was blood, either unsorted or a sorted T cell fraction (not recorded which). These receptors came from a human donor who was either an allogeneic HSCT recipient or a stem cell or donor lymphocyte infusion donor (not recorded which). It is not recorded whose cells these are; they may come from a transplant donor.

This clonotype occurred a few times. V gene TRBV2 combines with J gene TRBJ2-7, with TRBD1 matching over 7 bases. J lost 7 bases, V lost 4 bases, and 4 bases had no gene match. Germline CDR1 SNHLY, CDR2 FYNNEI. CDR3 length: 12 amino acids. CDR3 sequence reads: CASSGQGREQYF. The CDR3, as DNA: TGTGCCAGCAGTGGACAGGGAAGAGAGCAGTACTTC.

This clonotype was seen ten or more times. V gene TRBV29-1 combines with J gene TRBJ1-2; tentative D call: TRBD1 (5 bases). The germline V and J ends were trimmed by 4 bases and 0 bases, with 18 bases remaining between them. Germline values: CDR1 SQVTM, CDR2 ANQGSEA. The CDR3 is 16 residues long. The DNA of the CDR3 is TGCAGCGTTGGAAGGGGCCATCAAAGCGCTAACTATGGCTACACCTTC. It encodes CSVGRGHQSANYGYTF.

The genes are TRBV7-8 and TRBJ1-1; tentative D call: TRBD1 (6 bases). Germline V lookup: CDR1 SGHVS, CDR2 FQNEAQ. The CDR3 has 17 residues. The V gene lost 0 bases and the J gene lost 4 bases, with 18 bases spanning the gap. The CDR3 DNA reads TGTGCCAGCAGCTTAGCATTAGGGACAAAACCGGGCACTGAAGCTTTCTTT. The encoded protein is CASSLALGTKPGTEAFF.

This clonotype was counted a few times. The genes are TRBV2 and TRBJ2-2; no firm D call. The V end was cut by 3 bases, the J end by 7 bases, with 9 bases between. CDR1 is SNHLY, CDR2 FYNNEI, per germline. This CDR3 contains 13 residues. For the CDR3, the DNA is TGTGCCAGCAGTGACTGGCATGGCGGGGAGCTGTTTTTT. Its translation: CASSDWHGGELFF.

This clonotype was recorded at least ten times. The rearrangement uses TRBV4-1 and TRBJ2-1; D gene uncertain. The V end lost 6 bases, the J end lost 8 bases, and 14 bases lay between the germline ends. Germline CDR1 MGHRA, CDR2 YSYEKL. The CDR3 length is 13 residues. The CDR3 bases are TGCGCCAGCAGTCGCTTATTTTACGATGAGCAGTTCTTC. Protein: CASSRLFYDEQFF.

This clonotype was detected only a few times. V gene TRBV9 combines with J gene TRBJ2-3; no clear D gene. The CDR3 is 13 residues long. Per the germline V gene, CDR1 is SGDLS and CDR2 is YYNGEE. V lost 0 bases and J 7 bases, leaving 9 bases between the germline ends. Here the CDR3 DNA reads TGTGCCAGCAGCGTAGGCCCCGCTCATACGCAGTATTTT. Translation: CASSVGPAHTQYF.

Ten or more counts support this clonotype. The chain combines TRBV29-1 with TRBJ2-6; possibly TRBD2 for D (6 bases). Trimming left V 6 bases short and J 0 bases short, with 12 bases between. CDR3 length: 15 amino acids. Germline CDR1 SQVTM, CDR2 ANQGSEA. The CDR3 here is CSVRDSGSGANVLTF. The CDR3 DNA sequence: TGCAGCGTGAGGGACTCCGGCTCTGGGGCCAACGTCCTGACTTTC.

The chain combines TRBV20-1 with TRBJ2-5; D unresolved. V lost 7 bases to trimming and J lost 4 bases, with 13 bases between them. In germline, CDR1 is DFQATT, CDR2 SNEGSKA (reference sequence). The CDR3 contains 12 residues. The CDR3 bases are TGCAGTGTCAACCAACCAGGAGAGACCCAGTACTTC. Protein sequence: CSVNQPGETQYF.

The chain uses TRBV2 and TRBJ1-6; D is possibly TRBD1 (6 bases). The germline gives CDR1 SNHLY, CDR2 FYNNEI. The CDR3 contains 15 residues. The ends were cut back, 6 bases at V and 5 bases at J, with 14 bases in the middle. In nucleotides, the CDR3 is TGTGCCAGCAGGTCCACGGGGGCCCATAATTCACCCCTCCACTTT. It encodes CASRSTGAHNSPLHF.

This chain connects TRBV3-1 to TRBJ2-1; D not resolved. CDR1 and CDR2 from the germline V gene are LGHDT and YNNKEL (reference sequence). This CDR3 is 13 amino acids long. The V end lost 2 bases, the J end lost 6 bases, and 8 bases lay between the germline ends. CDR3 sequence: CASSQLALNEQFF. In DNA form, the CDR3 reads TGTGCCAGCAGCCAATTGGCTCTCAATGAGCAGTTCTTC.

This clonotype turned up a few times. V is TRBV7-9 and J is TRBJ1-3; D possibly corresponds to TRBD1 (6 bases). Trimming took off 5 bases at V and 4 bases at J, with 15 bases between the two ends. CDR3 length: 15 residues. Germline CDR1 is SEHNR and CDR2 is FQNEAQ (reference sequence). CDR3 sequence: CASSVGGGLGNTIYF. CDR3 sequence (DNA): TGTGCCAGCAGCGTAGGTGGGGGGCTCGGAAACACCATATATTTT.

This clonotype was observed a handful of times. This chain joins TRBV6-1 and TRBJ2-7; TRBD2 aligns across 11 bases. Trimming took 5 bases from V and 0 from J; bases not matched to a gene: 9. Germline loops: CDR1 MNHNS, CDR2 SASEGT. This CDR3 comprises 17 residues. The DNA for the CDR3 is TGTGCCAGCAGTATAGCGGGAGGGCCCGGAAGCTCCTACGAGCAGTACTTC. Its translation is CASSIAGGPGSSYEQYF.

This clonotype was recorded a few times. The V and J genes are TRBV12-3 or TRBV12-4 and TRBJ1-2; D unclear. The CDR3 has 12 amino acids. The V gene lost 6 bases and the J gene lost 7 bases, with 12 bases spanning the gap. The CDR3 region is CASSPRAFGYTF. In nucleotides, the CDR3 is TGTGCCAGCAGCCCCCGGGCATTTGGCTACACCTTC.

This chain joins TRBV5-5 and TRBJ2-3; TRBD1 might be the D (5 bases). V was pared by 1 base and J by 3 bases, with 6 bases between. The CDR3 loop spans 13 amino acids. The germline V gene encodes CDR1 SGHKS and CDR2 YYEKEE (reference sequence). CDR3 in DNA: TGTGCCAGCAGCTTGCCAGGGACAGATACGCAGTATTTT. Protein product: CASSLPGTDTQYF.

This clonotype has ten or more counts. The chain employs TRBV5-1 and TRBJ1-2; D unclear. The CDR3 has 13 residues. Germline values: CDR1 SGHRS, CDR2 YFSETQ. V was pared by 0 bases and J by 2 bases, with 5 bases between. The CDR3 region is CASSLVGNYGYTF. In DNA form, the CDR3 reads TGCGCCAGCAGCTTGGTGGGGAACTATGGCTACACCTTC.

Only a few counts were recorded for this clonotype. This could be a read error, since a much larger clone is one nucleotide away. The chain combines TRBV12-3 or TRBV12-4 with TRBJ1-1; 7 positions agree with TRBD1. The CDR3 is made up of 13 amino acids. V gave up 7 bases and J gave up 1 base; unmatched junction bases: 3. The CDR3 DNA is TGTGCCAGCACCCGGACAGGGAACACTGAAGCTTTCTTT. Translated, it gives CASTRTGNTEAFF.

This clonotype was seen ten or more times. The rearrangement links TRBV29-1 to TRBJ1-5; tentatively, D is TRBD1 (6 bases). CDR3 length: 14 amino acids. V was trimmed by 4 bases and J by 2 bases, leaving 12 bases between them. Germline V gene data show CDR1 as SQVTM and CDR2 as ANQGSEA. This chain's CDR3 is CSVGTGKGNQPQHF. Written as DNA, the CDR3 is TGCAGCGTTGGAACAGGGAAGGGCAATCAGCCCCAGCATTTT.

V usage is TRBV28 and J usage is TRBJ1-1, with D possibly TRBD1 on 5 matching bases. CDR1 and CDR2 from the germline V gene are MDHEN and SYDVKM. V was trimmed by 6 bases and J by 6 bases, leaving 20 bases between them. The length of the CDR3 is 15 residues. The CDR3 sequence is CASSPRGAGRAEAFF. The CDR3 bases are TGTGCCAGCAGCCCTCGCGGGGCCGGGAGGGCTGAAGCTTTCTTT.

CDR3 sequence reads: CATSRDVVKSLGYTF. The DNA for the CDR3 is TGTGCCACCAGCAGAGATGTAGTAAAATCGCTTGGCTACACCTTC. The chain carries TRBV15 and TRBJ1-2; D gene unclear. Germline V CDR1 and CDR2: LNHNV, YYDKDF (reference sequence). This CDR3 contains 15 residues. The V end was cut by 0 bases, the J end by 7 bases, with 15 bases between.

This clonotype appeared many times. The chain's CDR3 is CASSQLSGGNQPQHF. The CDR3 nucleotides are TGCGCCAGCAGCCAACTTAGCGGCGGCAATCAGCCCCAGCATTTT. The genes are TRBV4-1 and TRBJ1-5; D is ambiguous. The CDR3 has 15 residues. The V gene's germline CDR1 is MGHRA and CDR2 YSYEKL. V lost 2 bases to trimming and J lost 2 bases, with 10 bases between them.

The rearrangement links TRBV20-1 to TRBJ2-1; no reliable D call. The CDR3 contains 14 residues. Trimming shortened V by 5 bases and J by 5 bases, and 16 bases separated the two germline ends. Germline V CDR1 and CDR2: DFQATT, SNEGSKA (reference sequence). The CDR3 coding sequence is TGCAGTGCTTTCGACCCCTCCCTTAACAATGAGCAGTTCTTC. This sequence encodes CSAFDPSLNNEQFF.

Ten or more counts support this clonotype. The gene calls are TRBV12-3 or TRBV12-4 and TRBJ2-1; D is unclear. V shed 3 bases and J shed 15 bases, with 15 bases lying between them. The CDR3 length is 12 residues. The CDR3 bases are TGTGCCAGCAGTTTGGTCCAATGGGTGTTGTTCTTC. Amino acid sequence: CASSLVQWVLFF.

V usage is TRBV5-1 and J usage is TRBJ2-7, with D perhaps matching TRBD1 (6 bases). Per germline, CDR1 SGHRS and CDR2 YFSETQ. Trimming stripped 3 bases from V and 3 bases from J, with 16 bases between. The CDR3 extends over 15 amino acids. The CDR3 DNA follows: TGCGCCAGCAGCTACCTGACAGGCCCACTCTACGAGCAGTACTTC. Its protein product is CASSYLTGPLYEQYF.

V usage is TRBV25-1 and J usage is TRBJ2-2; 13 bases align to TRBD2. Germline V gives CDR1 MGHDK, CDR2 SYGVNS. Trimming removed 3 bases from V and 1 base from J; junction bases left unmatched: 2. This CDR3 has 17 residues. In DNA, the CDR3 is TGTGCCAGCAGTGAGACTAGCGGGGGGTGGAACACCGGGGAGCTGTTTTTT. This gives the protein CASSETSGGWNTGELFF.

This clonotype turned up a few times. The gene calls are TRBV6-5 and TRBJ1-1; 7 positions agree with TRBD1. In germline, CDR1 is MNHEY, CDR2 SVGAGI. V lost 4 bases and J lost 4; bases outside the gene matches: 9. This CDR3 spans 15 amino acids. CDR3: CASSSYRGVGTEAFF. The DNA for the CDR3 is TGTGCCAGCAGTTCTTACAGGGGAGTGGGCACTGAAGCTTTCTTT.

The genes are TRBV9 and TRBJ1-2, with TRBD1 identical over 8 bases. This CDR3 is 13 amino acids long. J lost 8 bases, V lost 3 bases, and 6 bases had no gene match. Germline CDR1 SGDLS, CDR2 YYNGEE. CDR3 coding DNA: TGTGCCAGCAGCGCCAGGGGACAGGAGGGCTACACCTTC. Translating gives CASSARGQEGYTF.